The entry below describes one TCR beta chain. The target antigen is unknown. The data were produced by immunoSEQ multiplex PCR, yet TCRdb's version contains in-frame clones alone and is incomplete. The sample lists roughly 1,500,000 clones, about 98.5% seen once, with approximately 0.4% in the top ten. This sample stems from a study of shared clonotypes between healthy human individuals. Findings and caveats of the study: Memory subsets had estimated richness that was generally smaller than that of naive subsets. Rarefaction revealed incomplete sorted-subset sequencing despite large depth. Non-shared clonotypes had lower generation probabilities than clonotypes shared by all four sorted-subset donors.

Trimming left V 0 bases short and J 6 bases short, with 7 bases between. Germline CDR1 and CDR2: SGHNT and YYREEE (reference sequence). The CDR3 covers 12 residues. The sequence derives from a man aged 30 to 45 in good health. Source material: naive CD4+ T cells sorted from blood. Sample subset: CD45RA+ positively selected. The chain joins TRBV5-4 to TRBJ2-7; D not certain. The CDR3 sequence: CASSLGVGEQYF. The CDR3 bases are TGTGCCAGCAGCTTGGGGGTAGGCGAGCAGTACTTC.